One and the same sample provided the 24 T cell receptor beta chains below, sequenced in a study of cytomegalovirus exposure and HLA in healthy donors. PCR involved 60 Vbeta and 13 Jbeta primers. Sequenced by immunoSEQ multiplex PCR; TCRdb stores in-frame clones only, minus some. The sample includes about 140,000 clones, more than 70% of them seen just once. Sequenced input: PBMCs. These TCRs come from a woman in her forties or fifties in good health and CMV-seronegative.

The chain has TRBV7-2 and TRBJ2-5, with a tentative D call TRBD2 (6 bases). Germline lookup yields CDR1 SGHTA and CDR2 FQGNSA. The CDR3 has 17 residues. V was cut by 3 bases and J by 0 bases, with 17 bases left in between. CDR3 loop: CASSFPEAGRYQETQYF. The CDR3 bases are TGTGCCAGCAGCTTCCCCGAGGCGGGGAGGTACCAAGAGACCCAGTACTTC.

This clone appeared a single time. The chain uses TRBV7-8 and TRBJ1-1; 7 nucleotides match TRBD1. The trim removed 1 base at V and 7 bases at J, leaving 3 bases unmatched. From germline, CDR1 is SGHVS and CDR2 FQNEAQ. The CDR3 spans 13 residues. Here the CDR3 reads CASSLDRGGEAFF. CDR3 DNA: TGTGCCAGCAGCTTAGACAGGGGTGGTGAAGCTTTCTTT.

The V gene is TRBV29-1, the J gene TRBJ2-1; TRBD1 matches at 11 bases. The germline CDR1 and CDR2 sequences are SQVTM and ANQGSEA. Unmatched junction bases numbered 11, after V lost 4 bases and J lost 9 bases. The CDR3 length is 15 residues. CDR3 in DNA: TGCAGCGTTGCCCCCGGGACAGGGGGTTTGGGTGAGCAGTTCTTC. Translation gives CSVAPGTGGLGEQFF.

The rearrangement joins TRBV5-1 to TRBJ2-5; 9 nucleotides line up with TRBD1. Losses at the gene ends were 4 bases for V and 1 base for J; bases not matched to a gene: 8. The germline V gene has CDR1 SGHRS and CDR2 YFSETQ. CDR3 length: 16 residues. In nucleotides, the CDR3 is TGCGCCAGCAGCCTAAGACAGGGGGGGTTCCAAGAGACCCAGTACTTC. Translating it yields CASSLRQGGFQETQYF.

V is TRBV21-1 and J is TRBJ2-2; the table names TRBD1, a call not compared with the DNA. TRBV21-1 has pseudogene status. This CDR3 region has 17 residues. CDR3 coding DNA: TGTGCCAGCAGCAAAGGACGACAGGGGGCAAACACCGGGGAGCTGTTTTTT. Protein sequence: CASSKGRQGANTGELFF.

The V call is TRBV11-2, the J call TRBJ1-6; no reliable D call. Germline loops: CDR1 SGHAT, CDR2 FQNNGV. The CDR3 is 15 amino acids. The V end lost 1 base, the J end lost 8 bases, and 12 bases lay between the germline ends. CDR3 coding DNA: TGTGCCAGCAGCTTAGTCCCAAGCAACGATTCACCCCTCCACTTT. Protein sequence: CASSLVPSNDSPLHF.

For this clone: The junction does not match germline at one end; this may be a read error. The same CDR3 is also encoded by other DNA sequences in this sample. J is TRBJ1-2 and V is TRBV5-4; TRBD1 is a possible D gene (6 bases). From germline, CDR1 is SGHNT and CDR2 YYREEE (reference sequence). The CDR3 length is 15 residues. The CDR3, as DNA: TGCGCCAGCAGCGTATCAGGGGTGATTGTCTATGGCTACACCTTC. The encoded protein is CASSVSGVIVYGYTF.

This clone came up once. V gene TRBV18 combines with J gene TRBJ2-3; D is possibly TRBD1 (6 bases). Trimming stripped 4 bases from V and 2 bases from J, with 10 bases between. This CDR3 has 14 residues. CDR1 is KGHSH, CDR2 LQKENI, per germline. The CDR3 loop reads CASSRGQHTDTQYF. Written as DNA, the CDR3 is TGTGCCAGCTCACGAGGACAGCACACAGATACGCAGTATTTT.

The chain links TRBV28 to TRBJ2-7; tentatively, D is TRBD1 (5 bases). Looked up from germline, CDR1 is MDHEN and CDR2 is SYDVKM. V was cut by 2 bases and J by 2 bases, with 19 bases left in between. This CDR3 comprises 17 residues. CDR3 residues: CASSLALGSAGTYEQYF. The CDR3 region has the DNA TGTGCCAGCAGTTTAGCTTTAGGGTCGGCAGGGACCTACGAGCAGTACTTC.

This clone was seen once. This sequence joins TRBV5-1 and TRBJ1-1; unclear D gene. V was cut by 0 bases and J by 0 bases, with 6 bases left in between. This CDR3 spans 14 amino acids. Germline CDR1 is SGHRS and CDR2 is YFSETQ. The CDR3 loop is CASSLDGVNTEAFF. In DNA, the CDR3 is TGCGCCAGCAGCTTGGACGGGGTGAACACTGAAGCTTTCTTT.

The chain is built from TRBV11-2 and TRBJ1-1, with a possible D match to TRBD1 (5 bases). This CDR3 region has 14 residues. V lost 4 bases and J lost 3, with 12 bases in between. CDR1 SGHAT and CDR2 FQNNGV come from the germline V gene. The CDR3, as DNA: TGTGCCAGCAGCTCCCAGGGCAGTTACACTGAAGCTTTCTTT. Protein product: CASSSQGSYTEAFF.

Concerning this clone itself: Mismatch with germline at one junction end may stem from a read error. This sequence joins TRBV13 and TRBJ2-3; 9 bases line up with TRBD1. CDR3 length: 16 amino acids. Per the germline V gene, CDR1 is PRHDT and CDR2 is FYEKMQ (reference sequence). CDR3 in DNA: TGTACCAGCAGCACCGAGACAGGGGGGAGCCCAGATACGCAGTATTTT. Its protein product is CTSSTETGGSPDTQYF.

V and J are TRBV7-8 and TRBJ1-4; TRBD1 might be the D (6 bases). V shed 2 bases and J shed 4 bases, with 11 bases lying between them. Germline CDR1 reads SGHVS; CDR2 reads FQNEAQ. This CDR3 region has 15 residues. CDR3 in amino acids: CASSLLDRSNEKLFF. CDR3 DNA sequence: TGTGCCAGCAGCTTATTAGACAGGAGTAATGAAAAACTGTTTTTT.

Points on this clone: Additional DNA sequences in this sample encode the identical CDR3. J is TRBJ1-2 and V is TRBV20-1; D is uncertain. V lost 0 bases and J 4 bases, leaving 3 bases between the germline ends. Germline V gene data show CDR1 as DFQATT and CDR2 as SNEGSKA (reference sequence). CDR3 length: 11 amino acids. DNA of the CDR3: TGCAGTGCTAGAGACAGCTATGGCTACACCTTC. Translating gives CSARDSYGYTF.

The rearrangement links TRBV2 to TRBJ2-2, with TRBD1 as a possible D gene (6 bases). V shed 5 bases and J shed 3 bases, with 16 bases lying between them. Germline CDR1 SNHLY, CDR2 FYNNEI. The CDR3 runs to 16 residues. Written as DNA, the CDR3 is TGTGCCAGCAGTTACAGACAGGTCACTTACACCGGGGAGCTGTTTTTT. As protein: CASSYRQVTYTGELFF.

This clone was detected only once. This chain links TRBV10-3 with TRBJ2-2, with a possible D match to TRBD2 (6 bases). CDR1 and CDR2 (germline): ENHRY, SYGVKD. This CDR3 contains 16 residues. Trimming took 6 bases from V and 2 from J, leaving 16 bases between them. CDR3 nucleotide sequence: TGTGCCATCAGCCAGAATGGCGGGGAAAACACCGGGGAGCTGTTTTTT. It translates to CAISQNGGENTGELFF.

This rearrangement joins TRBV5-4 to TRBJ1-3, with D unresolved. Germline values: CDR1 SGHNT, CDR2 YYREEE (reference sequence). Trimming removed 0 bases at V and 0 bases at J, with 10 bases between. This CDR3 has 16 amino acids. The CDR3 DNA reads as TGTGCCAGCAGCTTGGCCGTGGGCTACTCTGGAAACACCATATATTTT. This encodes CASSLAVGYSGNTIYF. Full variable domain (outside the CDR3, taken from reference TRBV5-4 and TRBJ1-3): ETGVTQSPTHLIKTRGQQVTLRCSSQSGHNTVSWYQQALGQGPQFIFQYYREEENGRGNFPPRFSGLQFPNYSSELNVNALELDDSALYLCASSLAVGYSGNTIYFGEGSWLTVV.

This clone has only a few counts. The chain recombines TRBV7-2 with TRBJ1-6; 8 nucleotides match TRBD1. CDR1 and CDR2 from the germline V gene are SGHTA and FQGNSA. The CDR3 sequence is 14 residues long. J lost 7 bases, V lost 7 bases, and 6 bases had no gene match. The CDR3 sequence is CASNTQGANSPLHF. In nucleotides, the CDR3 is TGTGCCAGCAACACTCAGGGGGCCAATTCACCCCTCCACTTT.

The chain recombines TRBV15 with TRBJ2-1; 11 positions agree with TRBD2. Unmatched junction bases numbered 9, after V lost 5 bases and J lost 9 bases. The CDR3 has 15 amino acids. CDR1 and CDR2 from the germline V gene are LNHNV and YYDKDF (reference sequence). CDR3 loop: CATSGTSGPGSEQFF. The CDR3 coding sequence is TGTGCCACCAGCGGGACTAGCGGACCCGGGAGTGAGCAGTTCTTC.

J is TRBJ2-7 and V is TRBV5-4; D gene uncertain. Germline V CDR1 and CDR2: SGHNT, YYREEE (reference sequence). The V end lost 5 bases, the J end lost 1 base, and 13 bases lay between the germline ends. This CDR3 is 14 amino acids long. CDR3 protein: CASRYSGSSYEQYF. CDR3 nucleotides: TGTGCCAGCAGATATTCGGGTTCATCCTACGAGCAGTACTTC.

The chain carries TRBV4-2 and TRBJ1-1; D unresolved. V gave up 0 bases and J gave up 1 base, with 9 bases separating them. This CDR3 contains 15 residues. Germline V gene sequence: CDR1 LGHNA, CDR2 YNFKEQ. The CDR3 sequence: CASSQDWQPNTEAFF. CDR3 coding DNA: TGTGCCAGCAGCCAAGATTGGCAACCGAACACTGAAGCTTTCTTT.

The chain combines TRBV21-1 with TRBJ2-3; TRBD2 is the table's D call and was not checked against the DNA. TRBV21-1 is given as a pseudogene. CDR3 length: 17 amino acids. CDR3 residues: CASTTPGRGGCTDTQYF. CDR3 bases: TGTGCCAGCACCACCCCAGGTAGGGGGGGGTGCACAGATACGCAGTATTTT.

Turning to this clone: The germline gene is not matched at one end of the junction; a read error may be the cause. The chain couples TRBV2 to TRBJ1-6; TRBD1 is a possible D gene (5 bases). Germline-derived CDR1 and CDR2 are SNHLY and FYNNEI. This CDR3 spans 13 amino acids. The CDR3 here is CASGGTYNPPLHF. CDR3 nucleotide sequence: TGTGCCAGCGGGGGGACCTATAATCCACCCCTCCACTTT.

The J gene is TRBJ2-7, the V gene TRBV10-3; the match to TRBD1 covers 8 bases. Germline assignment: CDR1 ENHRY and CDR2 SYGVKD. V lost 8 bases and J lost 6; bases outside the gene matches: 12. The CDR3 is 14 residues long. CDR3 in amino acids: CAIRQGAGALEQYF. Here the CDR3 DNA reads TGTGCCATCCGGCAGGGGGCAGGAGCTCTCGAGCAGTACTTC.